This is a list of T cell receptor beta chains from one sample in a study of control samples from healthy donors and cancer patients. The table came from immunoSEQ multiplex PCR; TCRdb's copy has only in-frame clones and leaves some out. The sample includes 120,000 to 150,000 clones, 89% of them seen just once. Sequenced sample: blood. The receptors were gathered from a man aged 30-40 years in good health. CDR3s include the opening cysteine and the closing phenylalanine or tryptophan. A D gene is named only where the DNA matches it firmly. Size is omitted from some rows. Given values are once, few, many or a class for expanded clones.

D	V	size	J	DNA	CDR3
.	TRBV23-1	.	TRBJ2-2	TGCGCCAGCAGTCAATCGTCAGGGCTCGCCGGCACCGGGGAGCTGTTTTTT	CASSQSSGLAGTGELFF
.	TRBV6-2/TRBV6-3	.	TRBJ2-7	TGTGCCAGCACCCCCCTATCGGCAGGGTTCAGCTCCTACGAGCAGTACTTC	CASTPLSAGFSSYEQYF
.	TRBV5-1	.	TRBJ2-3	TGCGCCAGCAGCTTAACAAGGTTAGCTACGCAGTATTTT	CASSLTRLATQYF
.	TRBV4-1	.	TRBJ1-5	TGCGCCAGCAGCCACCGGGACGCTAATCAGCCCCAGCATTTT	CASSHRDANQPQHF
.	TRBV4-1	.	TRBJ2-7	TGCGCCAGCAGCCAAGATCAAAGGGGCGGGTCCTACGAGCAGTACTTC	CASSQDQRGGSYEQYF
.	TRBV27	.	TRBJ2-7	TGTGCCAGCAGTTTGAGGCCTGGTAGCTACGAGCAGTACTTC	CASSLRPGSYEQYF
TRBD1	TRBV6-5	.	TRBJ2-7	TGTGCCAGCAGCGGACAGGGGGCTGTCTACGAGCAGTACTTC	CASSGQGAVYEQYF
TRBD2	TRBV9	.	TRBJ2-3	TGTGCCAGCAGCGTCCGACTAGCGGCAGATACGCAGTATTTT	CASSVRLAADTQYF
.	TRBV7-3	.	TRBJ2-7	TGTGCCAGCAGCTTGGGTCAGGGGGGAACAGAGGAGCAGTACTTC	CASSLGQGGTEEQYF
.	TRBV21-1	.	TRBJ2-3	TGTGCCAGCAGCAAACTAAAGGGAGGAGCAGATACGCAGTATTTT	CASSKLKGGADTQYF
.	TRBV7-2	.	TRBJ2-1	TGTGCCAGCAGCCCCGGGTGGCTCTCCAATGAGCAGTTCTTC	CASSPGWLSNEQFF
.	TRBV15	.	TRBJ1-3	TGTGCCACCAGCAGAGGGACACCGGACTCTGGAAACACCATATATTTT	CATSRGTPDSGNTIYF
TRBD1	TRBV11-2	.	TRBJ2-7	TGTGCCAGCAGCTTTGACAGGGGGCTTAGAGAGCAGTACTTC	CASSFDRGLREQYF
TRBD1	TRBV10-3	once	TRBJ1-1	TGTGCCATCAGACCACAGGGGATAGGGACTGAAGCTTTCTTT	CAIRPQGIGTEAFF
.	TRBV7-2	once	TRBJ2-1	TGTGCCAGCACCCGCAGAGGTGCGGGGAGTTATGAGCAGTTCTTC	CASTRRGAGSYEQFF
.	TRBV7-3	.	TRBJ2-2	TGTGCCAGCAGCCAAATAGATAACGGGGAGCTGTTTTTT	CASSQIDNGELFF